This TCR beta chain was observed in a study of blood T cell repertoires in COVID-19. Background on the study: Recovered Cohort 3 donors showed two negative PCRs, clearance, or symptom resolution. PBMCs, B-cell-depleted T cells, or T cells were the source of the cDNA or gDNA that made up the material. Whether acute or convalescent, the COVID-19 samples came from the United States, Italy and Spain.

The method was immunoSEQ multiplex PCR; TCRdb's version includes in-frame clones alone and lacks a portion of them. The table records about 210,000 clones, over 75% of them present only once. The V and J ends lost 1 base and 6 bases respectively, with 18 bases between them. The CDR3 totals 16 residues. CDR1 and CDR2 from the germline V gene are MGHRA and YSYEKL. The source of this sequence is a man aged 25 to 40 in a cohort exposed to, infected with or recovered from COVID-19 (not recorded which). The sequenced sample consisted of PBMCs or T cells enriched from blood (not recorded which). The V and J genes are TRBV4-1 and TRBJ1-1; D remains unclear. Written as DNA, the CDR3 is TGCGCCAGCAGCCAAGGGTACGGGAGGAGTTTACCTGAAGCTTTCTTT. Translation: CASSQGYGRSLPEAFF.